This T cell receptor beta chain stems from a study of response to subunit inactivated influenza vaccine. Whole-study findings and limits: Authors suggested each seasonal flu vaccination may recruit only limited numbers of new T cells.

TCRdb reanalysed the RT-PCR reads using MiXCR and keeps one entry per CDR3 protein. This table holds hundreds of thousands of distinct CDR3 sequences, approximately 10% found once. Germline V lookup: CDR1 MGHDK, CDR2 SYGVNS. The CDR3 runs 15 residues. V was pared by 5 bases and J by 2 bases, with 7 bases of the junction left unmatched. This clonotype has just a few counts. What it binds is unknown. This TCR derives from a man in his fifties or sixties who received an inactivated influenza vaccine. This chain connects TRBV25-1 to TRBJ2-3; 7 bases fit TRBD1. Here the sequenced sample was PBMCs from blood, taken 45 days after vaccination. DNA for the CDR3: TGTGCCAGCAGTCCTTCGGACAGGCCCACAGATACGCAGTATTTT. The encoded protein is CASSPSDRPTDTQYF.